The 13 T cell receptor beta chains reported below all come from one sample, sequenced in a study of human T cells and chemical hapten exposure. TCRdb re-analysed the RACE reads in MiXCR, keeping a single row per CDR3 protein. Of about 160,000 distinct CDR3 sequences in the sample, roughly 26% are singletons; the top ten hold around 2.3%. The time point is: patch test 3, about 24 weeks after DPC sensitization. Regarding treatment: therapeutic diphenylcyclopropenone sensitization with weekly scalp DPC. The sequences come from whole blood, collected in connection with sensitization to the hapten diphenylcyclopropenone (DPC). The source is a woman under 30 with alopecia areata. Some clones in this sample may be carry-over from other donors' samples.

This clonotype was seen a handful of times. The chain employs TRBV2 and TRBJ1-2; no clear D gene. V was clipped by 6 bases and J by 0 bases, with 5 bases between them. Germline CDR1 and CDR2: SNHLY and FYNNEI. The CDR3 consists of 12 residues. CDR3 coding DNA: TGTGCCAGCAGGGGAGCTAACTATGGCTACACCTTC. This encodes CASRGANYGYTF.

This clonotype was counted many times. The V call is TRBV4-1, the J call TRBJ1-6, with a possible D match to TRBD1 (6 bases). The CDR3 contains 16 residues. Germline assignment: CDR1 MGHRA and CDR2 YSYEKL. Trimming pared 0 bases from V and 10 bases from J, leaving 16 bases between. The CDR3 loop is CASSQDDAGANSPLHF. The CDR3 nucleotides read TGCGCCAGCAGCCAAGATGACGCAGGGGCAAACTCACCCCTCCACTTT.

This clonotype was seen repeatedly, ten times or more. The chain carries TRBV11-1 and TRBJ2-3; possibly TRBD1 for D (5 bases). V lost 5 bases to trimming and J lost 0 bases, with 12 bases between them. The CDR3 covers 15 residues. Looked up from germline, CDR1 is SGHAT and CDR2 is FQDESV (reference sequence). The DNA for the CDR3 is TGTGCCAGCAGCCTTGATGGGGCTAGCACAGATACGCAGTATTTT. Translation gives CASSLDGASTDTQYF.

The V gene is TRBV15, the J gene TRBJ2-7, with TRBD1 identical over 8 bases. J was trimmed by 2 bases and V by 0 bases; bases with no gene match: 9. Germline CDR1 and CDR2: LNHNV and YYDKDF (reference sequence). There are 17 residues in the CDR3. The CDR3 loop is CATSRDFPGQGPYEQYF. CDR3 DNA: TGTGCCACCAGCAGAGATTTTCCCGGACAGGGACCCTACGAGCAGTACTTC.

The rearrangement links TRBV4-1 to TRBJ2-1, with 7 bases lining up with TRBD2. This CDR3 region has 17 residues. The V gene end was trimmed by 4 bases and the J gene end by 9 bases; junction bases not matched to a gene: 18. The germline V gene has CDR1 MGHRA and CDR2 YSYEKL. The CDR3 bases are TGCGCCAGCAGCCCTTCCCCACTAGCGCCCCTCTTAAGTGAGCAGTTCTTC. Its translation is CASSPSPLAPLLSEQFF.

This chain uses TRBV29-1 with TRBJ2-3; tentative D call: TRBD2 (5 bases). Between the trimmed V and J ends, which lost 1 base and 4 bases, there was a span of 12 bases. This CDR3 contains 14 residues. Germline-derived CDR1 and CDR2 are SQVTM and ANQGSEA. The CDR3 DNA reads TGCAGCGTTGAAGCCACGGGGATCCCAGATACGCAGTATTTT. Protein product: CSVEATGIPDTQYF.

The chain recombines TRBV15 with TRBJ2-2; 8 nucleotides line up with TRBD1. Germline CDR1 reads LNHNV; CDR2 reads YYDKDF (reference sequence). This CDR3 contains 14 residues. V gave up 4 bases and J gave up 5 bases; unmatched junction bases: 3. In DNA form, the CDR3 reads TGTGCCACCAGCATAAGGACAGGGACCGGGGAGCTGTTTTTT. Its protein product is CATSIRTGTGELFF.

The J gene is TRBJ2-1, the V gene TRBV20-1; D remains unclear. The CDR3 covers 11 residues. Trimming took off 1 base at V and 15 bases at J, with 13 bases between the two ends. Germline V gives CDR1 DFQATT, CDR2 SNEGSKA (reference sequence). In DNA form, the CDR3 reads TGCAGTGCTAGAGTGGGGTCCCCCCCGTTCTTC. This gives the protein CSARVGSPPFF.

The J gene is TRBJ2-5, the V gene TRBV18, with 9 bases matching TRBD1. CDR3 size: 14 residues. V shed 3 bases, J shed 5 bases, and the junction held 4 bases outside the gene matches. Germline V CDR1 and CDR2: KGHSH, LQKENI. The CDR3 loop reads CASSPGQGQETQYF. DNA for the CDR3: TGTGCCAGCTCACCCGGACAGGGGCAGGAGACCCAGTACTTC.

This clonotype turned up a few times. This chain joins TRBV27 and TRBJ2-1; D assignment may be TRBD1 or TRBD2 (6 bases each). The V end was cut by 3 bases, the J end by 5 bases, with 20 bases between. The V gene's germline CDR1 is MNHEY and CDR2 SMNVEV (reference sequence). This CDR3 is 17 amino acids long. As DNA, the CDR3 is TGTGCCAGCAGTTTCCTTCCTAGGAGGGGGACCCACAATGAGCAGTTCTTC. Translated, it gives CASSFLPRRGTHNEQFF.

The chain employs TRBV9 and TRBJ1-6; 7 bases are a match to TRBD1. Germline V CDR1 and CDR2: SGDLS, YYNGEE. The V segment lost 3 bases and the J segment 0 bases; nucleotides outside the gene matches: 6. The CDR3 length is 17 residues. The CDR3 region has the DNA TGTGCCAGCAGCGAGTTGGGACAGAGCTCCTATAATTCACCCCTCCACTTT. This translates into CASSELGQSSYNSPLHF.

There are many counts of this clonotype. The chain carries TRBV29-1 and TRBJ2-1; 8 nucleotides match TRBD1. The CDR3 is 14 residues long. J lost 0 bases, V lost 3 bases, and 1 base had no gene match. Germline V CDR1 and CDR2: SQVTM, ANQGSEA. CDR3 bases: TGCAGCGTTGAGGACAGGGACTCCTACAATGAGCAGTTCTTC. Its protein is CSVEDRDSYNEQFF.

This clonotype was found a few times. This sequence joins TRBV5-1 and TRBJ2-5; D might be TRBD1 (5 bases). Germline-derived CDR1 and CDR2 are SGHRS and YFSETQ. V was pared by 3 bases and J by 1 base, with 10 bases between. The CDR3 covers 14 residues. For the CDR3, the DNA is TGCGCCAGCAGCTCACGGACAACCCAAGAGACCCAGTACTTC. Encoded protein: CASSSRTTQETQYF.